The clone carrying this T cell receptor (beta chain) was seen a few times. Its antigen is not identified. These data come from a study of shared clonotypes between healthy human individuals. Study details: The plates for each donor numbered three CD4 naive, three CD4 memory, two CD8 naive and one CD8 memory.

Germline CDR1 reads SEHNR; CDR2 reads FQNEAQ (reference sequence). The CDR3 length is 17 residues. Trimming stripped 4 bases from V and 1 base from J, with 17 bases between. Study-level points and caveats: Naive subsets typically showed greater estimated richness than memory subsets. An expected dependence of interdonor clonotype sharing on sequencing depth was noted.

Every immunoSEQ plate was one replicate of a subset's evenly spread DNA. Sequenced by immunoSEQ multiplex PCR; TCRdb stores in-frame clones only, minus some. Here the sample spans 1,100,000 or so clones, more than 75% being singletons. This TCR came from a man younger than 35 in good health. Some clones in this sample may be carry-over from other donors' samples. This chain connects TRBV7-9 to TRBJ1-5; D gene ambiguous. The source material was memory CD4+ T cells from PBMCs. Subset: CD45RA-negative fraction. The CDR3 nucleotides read TGTGCCAGCAGCTCACAAAGACATTTGGGAAGCAATCAGCCCCAGCATTTT. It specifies CASSSQRHLGSNQPQHF.